This TCR beta chain stems from a study of control samples from healthy donors and cancer patients. Trimming removed 8 bases at V and 3 bases at J, with 8 bases between. The CDR3 totals 11 residues. Method: immunoSEQ multiplex PCR; TCRdb's copy keeps in-frame clones and lacks some. The table records 400,000 to 500,000 clones, around 90% of them present only once. The sample holds a few counts of this clone. V is TRBV12-3 or TRBV12-4 and J is TRBJ2-7; D is possibly TRBD1 (5 bases). Sequenced input: PBMCs. The source of this sequence is a middle-aged man with head and neck cancer. The CDR3 region is CASGAHYEQYF. CDR3 in DNA: TGTGCCAGCGGGGCGCACTACGAGCAGTACTTC.